The rows below give T cell receptor beta chains drawn from one sample of a study of blood T cell repertoires in COVID-19. The data were produced by immunoSEQ multiplex PCR, yet TCRdb's version contains in-frame clones alone and is incomplete. Of hundreds of thousands of clones listed, roughly 90% are singletons. Sequencing was done on a sample of PBMCs or T cells enriched from blood (not recorded which). These receptors came from a woman under 40 with acute COVID-19. CDR3s include the opening cysteine and the closing phenylalanine or tryptophan.

TRBV7-9	TRBJ2-1	CASSLMASGGSSYNEQFF
TRBV9	TRBJ2-7	CASSVAGGIAYEQYF
TRBV4-1	TRBJ2-1	CASSLRDRHNEQFF
TRBV7-2	TRBJ2-3	CASSLTPGADTQYF
TRBV4-3	TRBJ2-2	CASSLGTPGELFF
TRBV6-2/TRBV6-3	TRBJ2-1	CASSSPTLLYNEQFF
TRBV27	TRBJ2-2	CASRPQTGVTGELFF
TRBV5-4	TRBJ2-2	CASSFYSTNTGELFF
TRBV7-8	TRBJ2-1	CASSLVGGGPMDEQFF
TRBV4-3	TRBJ1-1	CASTANLVNTEAFF
TRBV6-1	TRBJ2-1	CASSDGGSSYNEQFF
TRBV6-5	TRBJ2-7	CASSPPAVTTYEQYF
TRBV2	TRBJ1-5	CASSEAQGLQPQHF
TRBV6-5	TRBJ1-1	CATRLRGGTEAFF
TRBV19	TRBJ2-2	CASSMEVNTGELFF
TRBV9	TRBJ1-3	CASSGRDTIYF
TRBV19	TRBJ2-1	CASNKAGPSRGNEQFF